Following are 24 T cell receptor beta chains from one sample sequenced in a study of Tregs in tolerant kidney transplant recipients. The method was immunoSEQ multiplex PCR; TCRdb's version includes in-frame clones alone and lacks a portion of them. The sample gives 50,000 to 65,000 clones, approximately 89% of which show up once; 3.5% to 4% is in the top ten. The nonmyeloablative bone marrow transplants came from related graft donors, with transient mixed chimerism. The starting material was CD4+ T cells from blood (PBMCs), obtained 6 months after the transplant. Receptors originate from a human patient who received a combined kidney and bone marrow transplant. The graft donor may account for some of the T cells.

This chain joins TRBV4-1 and TRBJ2-7; no firm D call. Trimming removed 0 bases from V and 5 bases from J, with 8 bases in between. This CDR3 spans 13 amino acids. Germline CDR1 and CDR2: MGHRA and YSYEKL. As DNA, the CDR3 is TGCGCCAGCAGCCAAGAGTTCTTCCACGAGCAGTACTTC. Translating gives CASSQEFFHEQYF.

The CDR3 reads CASSPLGTGDQGELFF. CDR3 coding DNA: TGTGCCAGCAGCCCATTGGGGACAGGGGATCAGGGGGAGCTGTTTTTT. The chain has TRBV6-6 and TRBJ2-2, with 10 bases aligning to TRBD1. From germline, CDR1 is MNHNY and CDR2 SVGAGI (reference sequence). This CDR3 has 16 amino acids. J was trimmed by 8 bases and V by 6 bases; bases with no gene match: 12.

V usage is TRBV2 and J usage is TRBJ2-1; D is ambiguous. Trimming pared 11 bases from V and 4 bases from J, leaving 18 bases between. The germline V gene encodes CDR1 SNHLY and CDR2 FYNNEI. The CDR3 sequence is 14 residues long. CDR3 DNA: TGTGCCTCCTCCTTTGGGTACAGATACAATGAGCAGTTCTTC. This sequence encodes CASSFGYRYNEQFF.

The CDR3 is CASSPGLAPYNEQFF. CDR3 coding DNA: TGTGCCAGCAGCCCAGGACTAGCGCCTTACAATGAGCAGTTCTTC. The gene calls are TRBV4-2 and TRBJ2-1; 9 nucleotides align to TRBD2. V trimming: 4 bases; J trimming: 4 bases; junction bases outside the gene matches: 5. Germline loops: CDR1 LGHNA, CDR2 YNFKEQ. The CDR3 contains 15 residues.

This chain joins TRBV4-2 and TRBJ2-7; TRBD1 is a possible D gene (6 bases). The CDR3 has 14 residues. V lost 1 base and J 3 bases, leaving 10 bases between the germline ends. Germline CDR1 reads LGHNA; CDR2 reads YNFKEQ. DNA for the CDR3: TGTGCCAGCAGCCAAGTGATACAGGGCTACGAGCAGTACTTC. Translation gives CASSQVIQGYEQYF.

The J gene is TRBJ2-1, the V gene TRBV2, with 8 bases matching TRBD1. V shed 0 bases, J shed 9 bases, and the junction held 7 bases outside the gene matches. The germline V gene encodes CDR1 SNHLY and CDR2 FYNNEI. The CDR3 is made up of 15 amino acids. CDR3 sequence: CASSEARQGAGEQFF. CDR3 DNA: TGTGCCAGCAGTGAAGCGCGGCAGGGGGCAGGTGAGCAGTTCTTC.

This rearrangement joins TRBV29-1 to TRBJ2-1; 8 bases line up with TRBD2. CDR1 is SQVTM, CDR2 ANQGSEA, per germline. The V and J ends lost 4 bases and 9 bases, in that order; junction bases with no gene match: 11. The CDR3 totals 14 residues. The CDR3 bases are TGCAGCGTTGGGACCGGGACTAGATTCCCTGAGCAGTTCTTC. This sequence encodes CSVGTGTRFPEQFF.

V is TRBV10-3 and J is TRBJ2-1; TRBD2 aligns across 10 bases. The CDR3 covers 16 residues. Germline CDR1 is ENHRY and CDR2 is SYGVKD. Trimming at V came to 5 bases and at J to 0 bases, leaving 4 bases not matched to a gene. The CDR3 sequence: CAISQLAGDSYNEQFF. The CDR3 DNA is TGTGCCATCAGTCAGCTAGCGGGAGACTCCTACAATGAGCAGTTCTTC.

The rearrangement links TRBV19 to TRBJ2-1, with TRBD2 matching over 7 bases. Germline V gene sequence: CDR1 LNHDA, CDR2 SQIVND (reference sequence). The CDR3 is 17 amino acids. V was clipped by 5 bases and J by 8 bases; unmatched bases: 18. Written as DNA, the CDR3 is TGTGCCAGTAGTTTAACATATCGGGCGGGAGTCAGCCATGAGCAGTTCTTC. Amino acids: CASSLTYRAGVSHEQFF.

This clone turned up a few times. The V call is TRBV2, the J call TRBJ2-7; 9 nucleotides match TRBD1. Germline CDR1 SNHLY, CDR2 FYNNEI. V gave up 6 bases and J gave up 5 bases; unmatched junction bases: 8. The CDR3 runs 14 residues. CDR3 sequence: CASRRSRTGDEQYF. CDR3 sequence (DNA): TGTGCCAGCAGGCGTTCGCGGACAGGGGACGAGCAGTACTTC.

The rearrangement links TRBV28 to TRBJ1-2; 7 nucleotides agree with TRBD1. Germline CDR1 reads MDHEN; CDR2 reads SYDVKM. V shed 5 bases, J shed 4 bases, and the junction held 10 bases outside the gene matches. This CDR3 spans 15 amino acids. The CDR3, as DNA: TGTGCCAGCAGTAGCCCGGGACAGCCAGTCTATGGCTACACCTTC. Its protein is CASSSPGQPVYGYTF.

The chain uses TRBV7-3 and TRBJ1-2; D may be TRBD1 (5 bases). Germline CDR1 is SGHTA and CDR2 is FQGTGA. CDR3 length: 14 amino acids. V lost 1 base and J 3 bases, leaving 9 bases between the germline ends. CDR3 loop: CASSLNRGDYGYTF. CDR3 nucleotide sequence: TGTGCCAGCAGCTTAAATAGGGGTGACTATGGCTACACCTTC. The full variable domain, completed using reference TRBV7-3 and TRBJ1-2, is GAGVSQTPSNKVTEKGKYVELRCDPISGHTALYWYRQSLGQGPEFLIYFQGTGAADDSGLPNDRFFAVRPEGSVSTLKIQRTERGDSAVYLCASSLNRGDYGYTFGSGTRLTVV.

The chain is built from TRBV13 and TRBJ2-3, with 8 bases fitting TRBD2. V lost 5 bases to trimming and J lost 2 bases; unmatched junction nucleotides: 6. The germline gives CDR1 PRHDT, CDR2 FYEKMQ (reference sequence). The CDR3 consists of 15 residues. The CDR3 nucleotides are TGTGCCAGCAGCCCGGGGGGGCCCTCCACAGATACGCAGTATTTT. Residues: CASSPGGPSTDTQYF. Drawing the rest from reference TRBV13 and TRBJ2-3, the complete variable domain is AAGVIQSPRHLIKEKRETATLKCYPIPRHDTVYWYQQGPGQDPQFLISFYEKMQSDKGSIPDRFSAQQFSDYHSELNMSSLELGDSALYFCASSPGGPSTDTQYFGPGTRLTVL.

This chain uses TRBV4-3 with TRBJ2-3; TRBD2 aligns across 8 bases. Trimming removed 3 bases from V and 1 base from J; junction bases left unmatched: 6. CDR1 and CDR2 (germline): LGHNA, YSLEER. The CDR3 sequence is 16 residues long. The CDR3 nucleotides read TGCGCCAGCAGCCATTTCGGGGGGGAGGGCACAGATACGCAGTATTTT. Translation: CASSHFGGEGTDTQYF.

The chain has TRBV9 and TRBJ1-2; TRBD1 agrees at 8 bases. CDR1 and CDR2 from the germline V gene are SGDLS and YYNGEE. The CDR3 loop spans 15 amino acids. Unmatched junction bases numbered 4, after V lost 2 bases and J lost 1 base. The DNA of the CDR3 is TGTGCCAGCAGCGTCAGGGACAGGTTTAACTATGGCTACACCTTC. It is translated as CASSVRDRFNYGYTF.

The chain carries TRBV4-3 and TRBJ2-3; a possible D gene is TRBD2 (5 bases). Trimming took 3 bases from V and 2 from J, leaving 9 bases between them. There are 14 residues in the CDR3. Germline values: CDR1 LGHNA, CDR2 YSLEER. CDR3 loop: CASSHRGYTDTQYF. CDR3 nucleotides: TGCGCCAGCAGCCACCGGGGATACACAGATACGCAGTATTTT.

The chain has TRBV7-8 and TRBJ2-7, with 7 bases lining up with TRBD1. The J segment lost 5 bases and the V segment lost 3 bases, leaving 10 bases of the junction unmatched. Germline lookup yields CDR1 SGHVS and CDR2 FQNEAQ. This CDR3 has 15 amino acids. The CDR3 sequence: CASSFTGEIGHEQYF. The CDR3 DNA reads TGTGCCAGCAGCTTCACAGGGGAAATTGGCCACGAGCAGTACTTC.

The chain links TRBV19 to TRBJ1-2; 9 bases are a match to TRBD1. The CDR3 is 14 residues long. Trimming cost V 5 bases and J 4 bases; bases outside gene matches: 5. Per the germline V gene, CDR1 is LNHDA and CDR2 is SQIVND (reference sequence). CDR3 loop: CASSQQGATYGYTF. In DNA, the CDR3 is TGTGCCAGTAGTCAACAGGGGGCTACCTATGGCTACACCTTC.

The chain recombines TRBV30 with TRBJ1-3; 7 nucleotides match TRBD1. In germline, CDR1 is GTSNPN, CDR2 SVGIG (reference sequence). The V gene end was trimmed by 2 bases and the J gene end by 3 bases; junction bases not matched to a gene: 7. The CDR3 extends over 15 amino acids. As DNA, the CDR3 is TGTGCCTGGAGTAGGGGGACAGAGAGTGGAAACACCATATATTTT. Its protein product is CAWSRGTESGNTIYF.

The genes are TRBV18 and TRBJ2-2, with 8 bases matching TRBD2. CDR3 length: 14 amino acids. Per the germline V gene, CDR1 is KGHSH and CDR2 is LQKENI. V shed 2 bases, J shed 6 bases, and the junction held 2 bases outside the gene matches. This chain's CDR3 is CASSPAREAGELFF. CDR3 nucleotide sequence: TGTGCCAGCTCACCAGCGCGGGAGGCCGGGGAGCTGTTTTTT.

This clone was seen a single time. This chain links TRBV4-2 with TRBJ2-5; TRBD2 aligns across 7 bases. Germline loops: CDR1 LGHNA, CDR2 YNFKEQ. The CDR3 has 15 residues. V lost 4 bases, J lost 5 bases, and 10 bases stayed unmatched. The CDR3 DNA reads TGTGCCAGCAGCCTGGGACTACCTGGGGAGGAGACCCAGTACTTC. Translated: CASSLGLPGEETQYF.

The rearrangement joins TRBV4-2 to TRBJ2-3; TRBD2 agrees at 10 bases. The V segment lost 2 bases and the J segment 4 bases; nucleotides outside the gene matches: 3. The CDR3 is made up of 15 amino acids. The germline V gene has CDR1 LGHNA and CDR2 YNFKEQ. CDR3 nucleotide sequence: TGTGCCAGCAGCCAACTAGCGGGGGCCCCAGATACGCAGTATTTT. Translated, it gives CASSQLAGAPDTQYF.

The chain couples TRBV18 to TRBJ1-2, with TRBD1 identical over 7 bases. Germline V gene data show CDR1 as KGHSH and CDR2 as LQKENI. The CDR3 extends over 14 amino acids. V lost 6 bases, J lost 6 bases, and 10 bases stayed unmatched. CDR3 sequence reads: CASSQSGTDHGYTF. The CDR3 DNA reads TGTGCCAGCTCGCAATCCGGGACAGACCATGGCTACACCTTC.

The CDR3 coding sequence is TGTGCCAGCAGTTACCGCGACAGGCCCACAGATACGCAGTATTTT. Residues: CASSYRDRPTDTQYF. The V gene is TRBV6-5, the J gene TRBJ2-3; possibly TRBD1 for D (6 bases). In germline, CDR1 is MNHEY, CDR2 SVGAGI. Trimming removed 2 bases from V and 2 bases from J, with 11 bases in between. There are 15 residues in the CDR3.